This TCR beta chain was recorded in a study of neurological immune-mediated disorders (dated by TCRdb to between 2017 and 2020). In the study overall: Peripheral blood TCR-beta repertoires from patients with HTLV-I-associated myelopathy (HAM/TSP), patients with multiple sclerosis, and healthy controls were compared in the study using UMI-based sequencing. The 90 to 120 TCR-beta libraries covered PBMC samples along with longitudinal samples, technical triplicates, and paired sorted CD4+ and CD8+ T-cell subsets. The cohort comprised 68 subjects: some 15 HAM/TSP patients, approximately 34 multiple sclerosis patients and 20 or so healthy controls.

For the unsorted PBMC libraries, 2 million PBMCs were stored in RNAlater at -80 degrees C until RNA extraction and were used to generate the libraries. PBMCs were separated from peripheral blood using Ficoll-Hypaque density gradient centrifugation and then cryopreserved in liquid nitrogen. Counted from cysteine to phenylalanine, this CDR3 has 16 amino acids. Kept here is only the CDR3 DNA, which spans 48 bases and is read in frame from base 1. V is cut by 4 bases and J by 2 bases, and the space between the germline ends is 15 bases. The CDR1 and CDR2 encoded by the germline V gene (reference sequence) are DFQATT and SNEGSKA. Of note for this clonotype: Its antigen is still unknown. With a much larger clone just one base away, this may be a read error.

cDNA synthesis used template-switch 5'RACE with a primer carrying a 10-nucleotide random unique molecular identifier tagging each TCR transcript. Each sequencing run produced over 190 million TCR-beta sequences covering 15-18 subjects. The RNeasy kit was used to extract total RNA. TCR-beta VDJ regions were amplified with primers for the TCR constant region and the 5'RACE anchor, using the KAPA Real-time Library Amplification kit. A first PCR added sample indexes and Illumina adaptors, and a second PCR then raised library yield. After Ampure bead purification, the TCR product of roughly 650 bp was size-selected on a 2% E-gel SizeSelection system. Library quality was checked on a Bioanalyzer, concentration was measured with Qubit, and libraries were quantified with the Kapa Library Quantification kit before pooling. Libraries were sequenced paired-end 2 x 150 bp on an Illumina HiSeq 2500. To increase sequence diversity, about 25-31% phiX was spiked into each library pool. On the study's bioinformatics: Quality-filtered reads were processed with the UMI-based MiGEC pipeline, and over 75% of raw TCR sequences were removed by the MiGEC pipeline during error correction. IMGT germline references were used for alignment of VDJ genes, and clonotypes were defined by a unique CDR3 amino acid sequence together with V-J genes. Clonal expansion, Shannon diversity and CDR3 relatedness (CalcPairwiseDistances, ClusterSamples) were evaluated with VDJtools, and phylogenetic trees were built with CLCbio workbench. Using coefficient-of-variation modelling across technical triplicates, the study counted a clone as expanded if it had at least 8 unique UMIs. TCRdb reanalyzed the raw reads on its own, using fastp at Q25 for trimming and MiXCR for clone calling, and kept in-frame beta chains. Each CDR3 protein appears once, grouped with its most common genes and DNA. The V and J calls were not made by the authors but by TCRdb's processing. The sample yields about 59,000 distinct CDR3 sequences; 12% were counted once. Jointly, the top ten make up roughly 10% of the sample.

Study-wide findings and limitations: No identical CDR3 amino acid sequences were shared among expanded clones across subjects, suggesting private TCR-beta repertoires in all groups. TCR clonal expansion was greatest in HAM/TSP patients and smallest in MS patients, who ranked below even healthy controls.

The sequenced sample was PBMCs. This clonotype was obtained from a woman aged 60 to 75 with HTLV-1-associated myelopathy (HAM/TSP). The sequence joins TRBV20-1 to TRBJ1-6; possibly the D gene is TRBD1, per 5 matching bases. The encoded CDR3 is CSAKKAGAPYNSPLHF. The nucleotide sequence is TGCAGTGCTAAGAAGGCTGGGGCCCCCTATAATTCACCCCTCCACTTT.